This entry lists 2 T cell receptor beta chains sequenced from one sample in a study of cytomegalovirus exposure and HLA in healthy donors. A multiplex PCR was run with 60 Vbeta primers and 13 Jbeta primers. Sequenced by immunoSEQ multiplex PCR; TCRdb stores in-frame clones only, minus some. The table includes under 100,000 clones, about three quarters detected once. Sequencing input: PBMCs. These receptors were collected from a boy aged 10-17 years in good health and CMV-seronegative.

Worth noting for this clone: The same CDR3 also results from other DNA sequences found in this sample. This chain uses TRBV30 with TRBJ1-4, with 11 positions matching TRBD1. V lost 4 bases and J lost 8; bases outside the gene matches: 3. The length of the CDR3 is 13 residues. Germline values: CDR1 GTSNPN, CDR2 SVGIG (reference sequence). In DNA form, the CDR3 reads TGTGCCTGGACGGGACAGGGGGGAGAAAAACTGTTTTTT. Its translation: CAWTGQGGEKLFF.

This chain connects TRBV19 to TRBJ2-2; 9 bases fit TRBD2. Per germline, CDR1 LNHDA and CDR2 SQIVND (reference sequence). V gave up 6 bases and J gave up 7 bases; unmatched junction bases: 6. CDR3 length: 14 amino acids. The CDR3 DNA is TGTGCCAGTAGCGCTAGCGGGGCTAGCGGGGAGCTGTTTTTT. As protein: CASSASGASGELFF.